The TCR beta chain described here comes from a study of cytotoxic CD8 clonotypes in ibrutinib-treated CLL. Study-wide points: The study sampled sustained-remission and progressing patients at different times.

Regarding this clone: The target antigen is unknown.

This table comes from immunoSEQ multiplex PCR, and its TCRdb copy is limited to in-frame clones, with some not included. The repertoire holds a few hundred thousand clones, with 80% as singletons. This CDR3 comprises 12 residues. The germline gives CDR1 LNHDA, CDR2 SQIVND (reference sequence). V gave up 6 bases and J gave up 5 bases; unmatched junction bases: 1. Specimen: PBMCs, collected before ibrutinib treatment. The rearrangement joins TRBV19 to TRBJ1-5, with TRBD1 identical over 7 bases. This TCR derives from a human donor with chronic lymphocytic leukemia. Here the CDR3 DNA reads TGTGCCAGTAGAAGGGGGCATCAGCCCCAGCATTTT. It encodes CASRRGHQPQHF.